Listed below are T cell receptor beta chains from one sample, sequenced in a study of blood T cell repertoires in COVID-19. Clones were sequenced by immunoSEQ multiplex PCR, and TCRdb holds only the in-frame ones, with some missing. The sample holds over 450,000 clones, approximately 91% seen once. Specimen: peripheral blood. Receptor source: a woman aged 50 to 65 with COVID-19, enrolled during active disease. Both conserved end residues are part of each CDR3. Fields, in order: D gene, J gene, V gene, clone size, CDR3 DNA, CDR3 protein. A D gene is named only where the DNA matches it firmly. Expanded clones get a size class; other rows say once, few or many, or leave the size out.

>NA|TRBJ2-5|TRBV12-3/TRBV12-4|few
TGTGCCAGCAGTTTCGGAGAGACCCAGTACTTC
CASSFGETQYF
>NA|TRBJ1-6|TRBV5-6|once
TGTGCCAGCAGCTGGGCCACCGGGGGGAATTCACCCCTCCACTTT
CASSWATGGNSPLHF
>TRBD2|TRBJ2-3|TRBV6-4|few
TGTGCCAGCAGTGAATCCAGGGCGGGGGGCACAGATACGCAGTATTTT
CASSESRAGGTDTQYF
>NA|TRBJ2-3|TRBV11-1|NA
TGTGCCAGCAGCCCAACAGGGATTAGCACAGATACGCAGTATTTT
CASSPTGISTDTQYF
>TRBD1|TRBJ2-2|TRBV2|few
TGTGCCAGCAGTTTATCCCGGGACAGTTACACCGGGGAGCTGTTTTTT
CASSLSRDSYTGELFF
>NA|TRBJ2-6|TRBV6-6|NA
TGTGCCAGCAGTTACTCGAGAGGGACTGGGGCCAACGTCCTGACTTTC
CASSYSRGTGANVLTF
>TRBD1|TRBJ2-7|TRBV5-4|NA
TGTGCCAGCAGCTTCCGGGACAGCCCCTACGAGCAGTACTTC
CASSFRDSPYEQYF
>TRBD1|TRBJ2-7|TRBV19|NA
TGTGCCAGTAGCTCTACAGGGGCTACTTACGAGCAGTACTTC
CASSSTGATYEQYF
>NA|TRBJ1-5|TRBV10-2|NA
TGCGCCAGCAGTGAGCGGGAGTACAATCAGCCCCAGCATTTT
CASSEREYNQPQHF
>NA|TRBJ2-1|TRBV19|NA
TGTGCCACCAAAGGGGGGGGCAGGTACAATGAGCAGTTCTTC
CATKGGGRYNEQFF
>TRBD2|TRBJ2-5|TRBV11-2|NA
TGTGCCAGCAGCTTAGAGGGGGGGAGGCGAGAGACCCAGTACTTC
CASSLEGGRRETQYF
>NA|TRBJ1-1|TRBV6-5|NA
TGTGCCAGCTTTGAGGGATCAGAAGCTTTCTTT
CASFEGSEAFF
>NA|TRBJ2-2|TRBV7-9|NA
TGTGCCAGCAGCTTAATGAGCGGCACCGGGGAGCTGTTTTTT
CASSLMSGTGELFF
>NA|TRBJ2-7|TRBV27|NA
TGTGCCAGCAGCCTCACTTCTTACTCAGGGGCCTCAGAGCAGTACTTC
CASSLTSYSGASEQYF
>NA|TRBJ2-1|TRBV2|NA
TGTGCCAGCAGGACAGTGAGCTCCTACAATGAGCAGTTCTTC
CASRTVSSYNEQFF
>NA|TRBJ1-3|TRBV18|once
TGTGCCAGCTCACCAGAGACAGGCGCTGAAACCATATATTTT
CASSPETGAETIYF
>TRBD1|TRBJ1-2|TRBV30|NA
TGTGCCTGGAGTGTCCCTACGACAGGGATCTATGGCTACACCTTC
CAWSVPTTGIYGYTF
>NA|TRBJ2-3|TRBV5-4|NA
TGTGCCAGCAGCCCGGGACCCACACAGGGTACGCAGTATTTT
CASSPGPTQGTQYF
>TRBD1|TRBJ1-1|TRBV12-3/TRBV12-4|NA
TGTGCCAGCAGTCCCAGGACAGGGGGATTT
CASSPRTGGF
>NA|TRBJ1-1|TRBV7-2|NA
TGTGCCAGCAGCCTCCCGGGGGGCGGGAATCCTGAAGCTTTCTTT
CASSLPGGGNPEAFF
>NA|TRBJ2-7|TRBV4-1|NA
TGCGCCAGCAGCCAAGTAGGGGTTTCCTACGAGCAGTACTTC
CASSQVGVSYEQYF
>NA|TRBJ1-1|TRBV5-1|few
TGCGCCAGCAGCAGAACTCGGCAGCTGCGGACTGAAGCTTTCTTT
CASSRTRQLRTEAFF
>NA|TRBJ2-3|TRBV28|NA
TGTGCCAGCAGTACGGACAGCCAGCCGAATACGCAGTATTTT
CASSTDSQPNTQYF